What follows describes a single T cell receptor (beta chain). Its antigen is unknown. This sample was included in a study of cytomegalovirus exposure and HLA in healthy donors. The CDR3 sequence is 13 residues long. Germline-derived CDR1 and CDR2 are SEHNR and FQNEAQ (reference sequence). V gave up 8 bases and J gave up 2 bases; unmatched junction bases: 5. Study findings and constraints: Highly shared variants forming one cluster were likely a sequencing artifact.

60 Vbeta and 13 Jbeta primers were used in PCR. Repertoires were generated with immunoSEQ multiplex PCR, while TCRdb's copy carries only in-frame clones and drops some. The table has 150,000 or so clones, around nine tenths seen once. The source is a woman aged 18-30 years in good health and CMV-seronegative. What was sequenced was PBMCs. The V and J genes are TRBV7-9 and TRBJ1-1; TRBD1 agrees at 7 bases. The CDR3 DNA reads as TGTGCCAGCGGAACAGGGGATAACACTGAAGCTTTCTTT. Translation gives CASGTGDNTEAFF.